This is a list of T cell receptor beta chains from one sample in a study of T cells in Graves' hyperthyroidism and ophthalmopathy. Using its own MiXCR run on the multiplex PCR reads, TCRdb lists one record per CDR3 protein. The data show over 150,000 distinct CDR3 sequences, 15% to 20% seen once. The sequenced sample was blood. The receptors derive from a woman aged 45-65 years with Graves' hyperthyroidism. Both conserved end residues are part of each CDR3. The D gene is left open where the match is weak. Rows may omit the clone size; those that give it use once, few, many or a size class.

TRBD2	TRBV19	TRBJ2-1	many	TGTGCCAGCCAAGCGGGGGGGTGGACCAATGAGCAGTTCTTC	CASQAGGWTNEQFF
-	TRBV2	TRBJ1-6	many	TGTGCCAGCAGTGTCCCAGGGAATAATTCACCCCTCCACTTT	CASSVPGNNSPLHF
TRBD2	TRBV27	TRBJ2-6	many	TGTGCCAGCAGTAAAAGAGGACTAGCGGGACACTCTGGGGCCAACGTCCTGACTTTC	CASSKRGLAGHSGANVLTF
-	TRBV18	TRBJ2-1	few	TGTGCCAGCTCCCCGACCTCCTACAATGAGCAGTTCTTC	CASSPTSYNEQFF
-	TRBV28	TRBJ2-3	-	TGTGCCAGCAGTTTCATGATTAGCACAGATACGCAGTATTTT	CASSFMISTDTQYF
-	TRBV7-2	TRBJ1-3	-	TGTGCCAGCAGCTTCGGGGGTGGCGACGGAAACACCATATATTTT	CASSFGGGDGNTIYF
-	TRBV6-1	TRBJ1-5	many	TGTGCCAGCAGTGATGGCTTCCAGAACAATCAGCCCCAGCATTTT	CASSDGFQNNQPQHF
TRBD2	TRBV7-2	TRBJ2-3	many	TGTGCCAGCAGCTCGGGACTAGCGGGGGGAGCAGATACGCAGTATTTT	CASSSGLAGGADTQYF
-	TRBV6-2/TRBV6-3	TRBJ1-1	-	TGTGCCAGCAGTTCCCGACAGGACTCGAACACTGAAGCATTCTTT	CASSSRQDSNTEAFF
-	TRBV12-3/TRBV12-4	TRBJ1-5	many	TGTGCCAGCAGTTTACGGCCAGGGGAAGGACAGCCCCAGCATTTT	CASSLRPGEGQPQHF
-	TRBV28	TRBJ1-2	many	TGTGCCAGCAGCCGATCGGGGTGGTCCTTCTATGGCTACACCTTC	CASSRSGWSFYGYTF
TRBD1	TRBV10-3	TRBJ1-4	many	TGTGCCATCAGTGCGGGACAGGGAACTAATGAAAAACTGTTTTTT	CAISAGQGTNEKLFF
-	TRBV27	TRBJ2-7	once	TGTGCCAGCAGACCTTTGGCGCGGAACTCCTACGAGCAGTACTTC	CASRPLARNSYEQYF
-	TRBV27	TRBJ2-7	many	TGTGCCAGCAGTTCCCGAGGAGTAGCCTACGAGCAGTACTTC	CASSSRGVAYEQYF
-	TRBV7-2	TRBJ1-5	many	TGTGCCAGCAGCCTAGGGGTGACGTTCACCCAGCCCCAGCATTTT	CASSLGVTFTQPQHF
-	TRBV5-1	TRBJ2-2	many	TGCGCCAGCAGCATCGGTTTCACCGGGGAGCTGTTTTTT	CASSIGFTGELFF
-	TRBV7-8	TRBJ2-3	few	TGTGCCAGCAGCCTGCATGGAATACTCACAGATACGCAGTATTTT	CASSLHGILTDTQYF
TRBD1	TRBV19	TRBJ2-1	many	TGTGCCACCTACGGGGACAGGGGCCACAATGAGCAGTTCTTC	CATYGDRGHNEQFF
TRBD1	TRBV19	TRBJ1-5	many	TGTGCCAGTAGTAGACAGGACAGGGGGACTCAGCCCCAGCATTTT	CASSRQDRGTQPQHF
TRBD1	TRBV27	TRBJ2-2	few	TGTGCCAGCAGTCCTCGAGGACAGGTGACCGGGGAGCTGTTTTTT	CASSPRGQVTGELFF
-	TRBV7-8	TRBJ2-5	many	TGTGCCAGCAGCTTATCGGGCAGGGGCGAGACCCAGTACTTC	CASSLSGRGETQYF
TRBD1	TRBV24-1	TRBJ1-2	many	TGTGCCACCAGTGAGGACAGGAGCTATGGCTACACCTTC	CATSEDRSYGYTF
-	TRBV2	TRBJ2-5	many	TGTGCCAGCCACAGGTCGGTGGCCGCAGAGACCCAGTACTTC	CASHRSVAAETQYF
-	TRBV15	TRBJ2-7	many	TGTGCCACCAGCGACAGGCGTTACTACGAGCAGTACTTC	CATSDRRYYEQYF
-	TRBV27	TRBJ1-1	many	TGTGCCAGCAGTTTCCCCGGTAGGGGAGCTTTCTTT	CASSFPGRGAFF
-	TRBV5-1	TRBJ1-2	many	TGCGCCAGCGCCGGGGACCACTATGGCTACACCTTC	CASAGDHYGYTF
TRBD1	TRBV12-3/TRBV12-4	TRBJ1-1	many	TGTGCCAGCAGCCTGACAGGGACCACTGAAGCTTTCTTT	CASSLTGTTEAFF
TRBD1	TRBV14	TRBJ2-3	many	TGTGCCAGCAGCTTACGGGCAGGGGGAAGAGATACGCAGTATTTT	CASSLRAGGRDTQYF
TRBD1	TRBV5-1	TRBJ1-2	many	TGCGCCAGCAGCGCGGGACAGGGGAACTATGGCTACACCTTC	CASSAGQGNYGYTF
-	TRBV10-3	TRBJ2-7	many	TGTGCCATCAGTGACAGCTACGAGCAGTACTTC	CAISDSYEQYF
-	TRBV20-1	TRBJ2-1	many	TGCAGTGCCTCAAGGGCCCAGAGGGGGGGTGAGCAGTTCTTC	CSASRAQRGGEQFF
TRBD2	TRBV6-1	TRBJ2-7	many	TGTGCCAGCAGCCGTTCTAGCGGGGGCTACGAGCAGTACTTC	CASSRSSGGYEQYF
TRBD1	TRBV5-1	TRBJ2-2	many	TGCGCCAGCAGGCAGGGGGACGGGGAGCTGTTTTTT	CASRQGDGELFF
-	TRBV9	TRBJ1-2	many	TGTGCCAGCAGCGTAGGGGATTTCTACACCTTC	CASSVGDFYTF
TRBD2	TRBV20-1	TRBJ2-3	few	TGCAGTGCCGGACTAGCGGCTAGCACAGATACGCAGTATTTT	CSAGLAASTDTQYF
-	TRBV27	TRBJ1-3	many	TGTGCCAGCGGGTTCTCTGGAAACACCATATATTTT	CASGFSGNTIYF
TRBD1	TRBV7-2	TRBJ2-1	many	TGTGCCAGCAGCTTAGACAGGGGGCGAAATGAGCAGTTCTTC	CASSLDRGRNEQFF
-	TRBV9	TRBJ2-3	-	TGTGCCAGCAGCGTATCAGGGGTCGGGCGGGGGTTAACAGATACGCAGTATTTT	CASSVSGVGRGLTDTQYF
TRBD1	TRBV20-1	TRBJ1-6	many	TGCAGTGCGCCCAGACAGGGGCGGAATTCACCCCTCCACTTT	CSAPRQGRNSPLHF
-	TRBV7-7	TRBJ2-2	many	TGTGCTAGCAGCTTATCTCCCATCAACACCGGGGAGCTGTTTTTT	CASSLSPINTGELFF
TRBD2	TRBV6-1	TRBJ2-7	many	TGTGCCAGCAGTCAACGACTAGCGGGGGGCCTCGACTACGAGCAGTACTTC	CASSQRLAGGLDYEQYF
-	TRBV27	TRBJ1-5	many	TGTGCCAGCAGTCCTCCCAAAGGGCCCCAGCATTTT	CASSPPKGPQHF
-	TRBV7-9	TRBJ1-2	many	TGTGCCAGCAGCTTTTTCGGGGCCGATGGCTACACCTTC	CASSFFGADGYTF
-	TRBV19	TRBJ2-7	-	TGTGCCAGTAGTATGAGCCACCTCTACGAGCAGTACTTC	CASSMSHLYEQYF
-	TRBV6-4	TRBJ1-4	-	TGTGCCAGCAGTTTGTTCGTGGGGGAGGGGAGTGAAAAACTGTTTTTT	CASSLFVGEGSEKLFF
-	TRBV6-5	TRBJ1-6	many	TGTGCCAGCAGTTACGGGGATGGACACCGGTCACCCCTCCACTTT	CASSYGDGHRSPLHF
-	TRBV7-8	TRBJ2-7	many	TGTGCCAGCAGCCGGGATATTACCCGCTACGAGCAGTACTTC	CASSRDITRYEQYF
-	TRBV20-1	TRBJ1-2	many	TGCAGTGCTAGAATACAGGAGGGTAACGGCTACACCTTC	CSARIQEGNGYTF
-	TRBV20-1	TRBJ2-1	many	TGCAGTGCTAGCTATTGGGAGGGGACACACAATGAGCAGTTCTTC	CSASYWEGTHNEQFF
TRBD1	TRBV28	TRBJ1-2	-	TGTGCCAGCAGTCTAAAATACAGGGGGCGCGGATATGGCTACACCTTC	CASSLKYRGRGYGYTF
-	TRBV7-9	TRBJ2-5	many	TGTGCCAGCAGCTTTCCCGAAGGCAGGTTACAAGAGACCCAGTACTTC	CASSFPEGRLQETQYF
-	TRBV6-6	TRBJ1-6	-	TGTGCCAGCAGTTACGAGGTTCGATCACCCCTCCACTTT	CASSYEVRSPLHF
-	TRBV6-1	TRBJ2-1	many	TGTGCCAGCAGCGCCCTCTCCTACAATGAGCAGTTCTTC	CASSALSYNEQFF